This T cell receptor (beta chain) is drawn from a study of cytomegalovirus exposure and HLA in healthy donors. Study-wide results and caveats: Indistinguishability led to the exclusion of some V segments, TRBV6-2 and TRBV6-3 included. In an earlier analysis, productive rearrangement rates for most beta V segments clustered near 87% or 30%. Rare TCR sequences predominated, though certain public TCRs were found in many donors. Serostatus for CMV was the only available immune exposure information.

The CDR3 contains 15 residues. V was shortened by 5 bases and J by 6 bases, with 16 bases between the two germline ends. Germline loops: CDR1 MNHNY, CDR2 SVGAGI (reference sequence). It was with 60 Vbeta and 13 Jbeta primers that the PCR ran. Clones were read by immunoSEQ multiplex PCR, and TCRdb kept only the in-frame ones, dropping some. The sample lists over 100,000 clones; around 75% were seen once. For this clone: Its cognate antigen is unknown.

The chain links TRBV6-6 to TRBJ1-4; tentative D call: TRBD1 (6 bases). Sequenced sample: PBMCs. This clonotype originated in a woman aged 30 to 39 in good health and CMV-seronegative. The CDR3 DNA follows: TGTGCCAGCAGTCGTTCTGGGAAGGGGGATGAAAAACTGTTTTTT. Translating gives CASSRSGKGDEKLFF.